This T cell receptor (beta chain) derives from a study of follicular helper T cells after annual influenza vaccination. The protocol was immunoSEQ multiplex PCR, while the TCRdb copy is restricted to in-frame clones and leaves out a portion. There are roughly 10,000 clones in the sample; about 83% occur only once, and 0.77% lies in the top ten. On this clone itself: Antigen: not known.

The study's findings and limits: Most later recoveries of Day 7 ICOS+CD38+ clones were ICOS-CD38- cTfh. ICOS+CD38+ cTfh clonality tracked population frequency, and its change tracked circulating plasmablast change.

Described time point: 2014-2015 season, 7 days after vaccination. Per time point, roughly 40-100 mL of blood was sampled. Deletions cut 6 bases from V and 7 bases from J, with 19 bases between. Germline V gene data show CDR1 as LNHDA and CDR2 as SQIVND (reference sequence). CDR3 size: 15 residues. Here the sequenced sample was CXCR5- memory CD4+ T cells sorted from blood, taken 7 days after influenza vaccination. The chain carries TRBV19 and TRBJ2-1; possible D gene TRBD1, 6 bases. The TCR comes from an adult who received the influenza vaccine. The CDR3: CASSPTGRARNEQFF. The CDR3 nucleotides read TGTGCCAGTAGCCCGACAGGCCGGGCGCGGAATGAGCAGTTCTTC.